The clone carrying this T cell receptor (beta chain) was detected only a few times. Its target is not known. This sample was included in a study of OX40 agonist ivuxolimab in advanced cancers. Study findings and constraints: In a subset of nonresponders, normalized T-cell clonal expansion was also low.

The assay was immunoSEQ multiplex PCR, and TCRdb's table has in-frame clones only and misses some. Among under 80,000 clones, approximately 85% were seen once, and the ten largest hold 0.5% to 0.6%. V was clipped by 4 bases and J by 2 bases, with 12 bases between them. This CDR3 region has 16 residues. From germline, CDR1 is MNHEY and CDR2 SMNVEV (reference sequence). The chain couples TRBV27 to TRBJ1-6; D not certain. The sample consisted of CD4+ or CD8+ T cells sorted from blood, taken in a trial of the OX40 agonist ivuxolimab. This clonotype originated in an adult with an advanced solid tumor such as melanoma, head and neck, liver or kidney cancer. Here the CDR3 DNA reads TGTGCCAGCAGTTCTTCCCCTGTGCCCTATAATTCACCCCTCCACTTT. Encoded protein: CASSSSPVPYNSPLHF.